A selection of T cell receptor beta chains follows, all from one sample in a study of T-cell reconstitution after alpha-beta-depleted transplantation in children. TCRdb processed the PCR reads anew with MiXCR; each CDR3 protein has one entry. The profile shows fewer than 150,000 distinct CDR3 sequences, approximately 8.7% of them singletons. Sequences were derived from PBMCs, mostly from graft donor cells, sampled 180 days after TCRalphabeta/CD19-depleted stem cell transplant. The receptors here all came from a girl under two years old who had a stem cell transplant for combined immunodeficiency, so the T cells may come from the graft donor. Each CDR3 is given with its conserved first and last residue. Fields, in order: CDR3 protein, CDR3 DNA, J gene, D gene, V gene, clone size. D genes are given only for firm matches. For some rows the clone size is stated as once, few or many, or as a class when expanded; others skip it.

CSATLAGVLFSSYNEQFF | TGCAGTGCTACTCTAGCGGGAGTGCTTTTCAGCTCCTACAATGAGCAGTTCTTC | TRBJ2-1 | TRBD2 | TRBV20-1 | NA
CASSLVGGEQFF | TGTGCCAGCAGCTTGGTGGGGGGTGAGCAGTTCTTC | TRBJ2-1 | NA | TRBV7-8 | many
CSARDHLAGIYNEQFF | TGCAGTGCTAGAGATCATTTAGCAGGGATTTACAATGAGCAGTTCTTC | TRBJ2-1 | NA | TRBV20-1 | few
CASSGPGKVETQYF | TGTGCCAGCAGCGGGCCGGGAAAGGTGGAGACCCAGTACTTC | TRBJ2-5 | NA | TRBV7-2 | NA
CASRDRSGTNEKLFF | TGTGCCAGCAGGGACAGGTCTGGCACTAATGAAAAACTGTTTTTT | TRBJ1-4 | TRBD1 | TRBV6-1 | NA
CASSPTGSPYEQYF | TGCGCCAGCAGCCCGACAGGATCCCCCTACGAGCAGTACTTC | TRBJ2-7 | NA | TRBV5-1 | NA
CASSLLLPSGLAGLNTGELFF | TGTGCCAGCAGTTTATTGCTTCCGTCGGGACTAGCGGGGCTAAACACCGGGGAGCTGTTTTTT | TRBJ2-2 | TRBD2 | TRBV27 | few
CASSFAKGRVEQYF | TGCGCCAGCAGCTTCGCGAAGGGACGAGTCGAGCAGTACTTC | TRBJ2-7 | NA | TRBV5-1 | few
CSVEDSGDRAYNEQFF | TGCAGCGTTGAAGACAGCGGGGACAGAGCGTACAATGAGCAGTTCTTC | TRBJ2-1 | NA | TRBV29-1 | few
CASSPLYSGANVLTF | TGTGCCAGCAGTCCCCTCTACTCTGGGGCCAACGTCCTGACTTTC | TRBJ2-6 | NA | TRBV12-3/TRBV12-4 | NA
CSARDWANTEAFF | TGCAGTGCTAGAGATTGGGCGAACACTGAAGCTTTCTTT | TRBJ1-1 | NA | TRBV20-1 | NA
CASSYRGLAGDTQYF | TGTGCCAGCAGTTACCGGGGACTAGCGGGAGATACGCAGTATTTT | TRBJ2-3 | TRBD2 | TRBV6-5 | NA
CASSLYRRWTGDKTEAFF | TGTGCCAGCAGCTTATACCGTCGATGGACAGGGGATAAAACTGAAGCTTTCTTT | TRBJ1-1 | TRBD1 | TRBV11-2 | NA
CASIERWGLSPEAFF | TGTGCCAGCATCGAGAGGTGGGGACTGAGCCCTGAAGCTTTCTTT | TRBJ1-1 | NA | TRBV7-9 | many
CASSLVSGRAGAGNEQFF | TGTGCCAGCAGCTTAGTTAGCGGGAGGGCCGGGGCTGGGAATGAGCAGTTCTTC | TRBJ2-1 | TRBD2 | TRBV7-8 | NA
CASRKNSVSTGANVLTF | TGTGCCAGTCGAAAGAACAGCGTTTCCACTGGGGCCAACGTCCTGACTTTC | TRBJ2-6 | NA | TRBV19 | NA
CAISESITAAHTQYF | TGTGCCATCAGTGAGTCGATCACGGCGGCACATACGCAGTATTTT | TRBJ2-3 | NA | TRBV10-3 | NA
CASSQILAGGNEQFF | TGTGCCAGCAGTCAAATACTAGCGGGCGGCAATGAGCAGTTCTTC | TRBJ2-1 | TRBD2 | TRBV12-3/TRBV12-4 | NA
CASSLSGSGNTIYF | TGTGCCAGCAGTTTGTCAGGTTCTGGAAACACCATATATTTT | TRBJ1-3 | NA | TRBV28 | few
CASSEPGRNIQYF | TGTGCCAGCAGTGAACCTGGGCGGAACATTCAGTACTTC | TRBJ2-4 | NA | TRBV25-1 | many
CASSLLGGSYNEQFF | TGTGCCAGCAGTTTGCTAGGGGGCTCCTACAATGAGCAGTTCTTC | TRBJ2-1 | NA | TRBV28 | few
CASSWGGSNTEAFF | TGCGCCAGCAGCTGGGGGGGCTCGAACACTGAAGCTTTCTTT | TRBJ1-1 | NA | TRBV5-1 | few
CASSLESTANQPQHF | TGTGCCAGCAGCTTAGAATCGACAGCCAATCAGCCCCAGCATTTT | TRBJ1-5 | NA | TRBV11-2 | few
CASSRDALGYQPQHF | TGTGCCAGCAGCCGGGACGCCCTGGGTTATCAGCCCCAGCATTTT | TRBJ1-5 | NA | TRBV7-2 | few
CASSSPGQGSGANVLTF | TGTGCCAGCAGCTCACCGGGACAGGGGTCTGGGGCCAACGTCCTGACTTTC | TRBJ2-6 | TRBD1 | TRBV5-5 | few
CASSLRTPYSGANVLTF | TGTGCCAGCAGTTTACGGACACCATACTCTGGGGCCAACGTCCTGACTTTC | TRBJ2-6 | NA | TRBV27 | NA
CSARGDTNTEAFF | TGCAGTGCTAGAGGGGACACAAACACTGAAGCTTTCTTT | TRBJ1-1 | NA | TRBV20-1 | many
CSARPVSASSYNEQFF | TGCAGTGCTAGGCCGGTTAGCGCGAGCTCCTACAATGAGCAGTTCTTC | TRBJ2-1 | NA | TRBV20-1 | few